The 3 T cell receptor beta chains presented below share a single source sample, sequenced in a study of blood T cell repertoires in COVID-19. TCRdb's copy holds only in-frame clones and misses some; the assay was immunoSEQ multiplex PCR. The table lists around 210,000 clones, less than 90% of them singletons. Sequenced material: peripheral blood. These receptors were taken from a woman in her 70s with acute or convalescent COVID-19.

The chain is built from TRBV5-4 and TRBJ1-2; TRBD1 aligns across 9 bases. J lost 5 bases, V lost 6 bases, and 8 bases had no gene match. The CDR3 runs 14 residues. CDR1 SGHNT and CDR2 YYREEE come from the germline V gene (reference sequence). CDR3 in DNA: TGTGCCAGCACCCTCCGGGACAGGGCGTATGGCTACACCTTC. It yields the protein CASTLRDRAYGYTF.

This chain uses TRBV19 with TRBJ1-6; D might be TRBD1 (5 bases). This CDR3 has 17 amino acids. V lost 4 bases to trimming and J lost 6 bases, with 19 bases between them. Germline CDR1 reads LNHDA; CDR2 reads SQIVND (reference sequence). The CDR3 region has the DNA TGTGCCAGTAGTAGCTCCGGGGCCGGGGGTTTTAATTCACCCCTCCACTTT. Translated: CASSSSGAGGFNSPLHF.

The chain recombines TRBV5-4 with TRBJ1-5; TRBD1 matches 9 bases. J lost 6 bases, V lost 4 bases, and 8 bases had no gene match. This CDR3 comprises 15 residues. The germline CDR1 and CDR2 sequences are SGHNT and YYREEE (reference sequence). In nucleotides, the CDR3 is TGTGCCAGCAGCGAGGGACAGGGTAGGAGTCAGCCCCAGCATTTT. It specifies CASSEGQGRSQPQHF.